This T cell receptor (beta chain) was sequenced for a study of blood T cell repertoires in COVID-19. Study-wide background: Donors in the United States, Italy and Spain gave samples during acute or convalescent COVID-19. PBMCs, B-cell-depleted T cells, or T cells were the source of the cDNA or gDNA that made up the material.

This clone appeared a few times. The CDR3 extends over 16 amino acids. The germline V gene has CDR1 SGHRS and CDR2 YFSETQ. V shed 3 bases and J 8 bases; nucleotides not matched to a gene: 15. Using immunoSEQ multiplex PCR, the repertoire was profiled, and TCRdb retains in-frame clones only, with some absent. The sample includes approximately 240,000 clones, 70% to 90% of them seen just once. The rearrangement links TRBV5-1 to TRBJ1-2; 8 bases align to TRBD1. This sequence originates from a man aged 50 to 59 with acute or convalescent COVID-19. Sequencing was carried out using peripheral blood. CDR3 amino acids: CASSSDSPTGVRGYTF. As DNA, the CDR3 is TGCGCCAGCAGCTCCGATTCCCCGACAGGGGTGCGGGGCTACACCTTC.